This T cell receptor beta chain was sequenced in a study of cytomegalovirus exposure and HLA in healthy donors. General study findings and limits: In a later analysis, several top co-occurrence clusters appeared linked to parvovirus B19, influenza, CMV and Epstein-Barr virus. Donors were assumed by presence/absence analyses to have roughly uniform sequencing depth. Differences between HLA loci emerged in a later analysis of TCR association rates, with DRB1 most and HLA-C fewest. Productive status was seen about 87% or about 30% of the time for most TCR beta V segments in an earlier analysis.

Researchers ran the PCR with 60 Vbeta and 13 Jbeta primers. Generated by immunoSEQ multiplex PCR, the TCRdb table keeps only in-frame clones and is missing some. The repertoire consists of approximately 140,000 clones, with roughly 84% occurring once and the leading ten covering around 1.3%. From germline, CDR1 is MNHEY and CDR2 SMNVEV (reference sequence). The CDR3 runs to 15 residues. The J segment lost 3 bases and the V segment lost 7 bases, leaving 7 bases of the junction unmatched. Notes on this clone: Its antigen remains unknown.

Input material: PBMCs. This receptor was obtained from a girl aged 2-10 years in good health and CMV-seronegative. The rearrangement links TRBV27 to TRBJ1-5; 9 bases align to TRBD1. The CDR3 loop reads CASTWTGATNQPQHF. The CDR3, as DNA: TGTGCCAGCACCTGGACAGGGGCCACCAATCAGCCCCAGCATTTT.